This T cell receptor beta chain was identified in a study of T cell responses to AZD1222 COVID-19 vaccine. Clones were sequenced by immunoSEQ multiplex PCR, and TCRdb holds only the in-frame ones, with some missing. The table shows around 160,000 clones, with around 86% occurring only once. This clone was seen a handful of times. Its specificity is not known. Within the sample, other DNA sequences also encode this same CDR3. Regarding the study as a whole: Most donors were white British, females outnumbered males, and clonal diversity was possibly underestimated. When two AZD1222 doses had been given, Spike-specific TCR breadth and depth rose. With dominance at 160-218 and 743-854, vaccine-associated CD4 TCRs spanned spike. Every sample of the repertoires postdated the peak T cell response.

The receptor was isolated from an adult in good health. The sample in question was peripheral blood, obtained on day 0 of MenACWY control vaccination.

CDR3 amino acids: CASSLRDSYNSPLHF. DNA for the CDR3: TGTGCCAGCAGCTTGCGGGACAGTTATAATTCACCCCTCCACTTT. The chain has TRBV7-9 and TRBJ1-6, with 7 bases fitting TRBD1. This CDR3 spans 15 amino acids. Germline trimming cut 3 bases from V and 4 bases from J; bases unmatched to any gene: 3. Germline values: CDR1 SEHNR, CDR2 FQNEAQ (reference sequence).